This TCR beta chain is drawn from a study of T cells in women clearing cervical HPV infection. Germline CDR1 is SGHNT and CDR2 is YENEEA. This CDR3 has 14 residues. V lost 5 bases to trimming and J lost 5 bases, with 15 bases between them. A note on this clone: Sequencing ends 3 residues short of the CDR3 end; the germline J gene provides the rest.

Data came from immunoSEQ multiplex PCR; TCRdb stores just in-frame clones and leaves some out. The repertoire table contains some 15,000 clones. This TCR was sampled from a woman aged 18 to 75 with a cervical HPV16 infection that either progressed to CIN3+ or cleared (not recorded which). Sequenced input: blood buffy coat. The chain links TRBV11-3 to TRBJ1-2; the D is unclear. The sequenced part of the CDR3 DNA is TGTGCCAGCAGCGCTAGGTGGGTTGGGTATGGC. It specifies CASSARWVGYG. The full CDR3 protein reads CASSARWVGYGYTF.